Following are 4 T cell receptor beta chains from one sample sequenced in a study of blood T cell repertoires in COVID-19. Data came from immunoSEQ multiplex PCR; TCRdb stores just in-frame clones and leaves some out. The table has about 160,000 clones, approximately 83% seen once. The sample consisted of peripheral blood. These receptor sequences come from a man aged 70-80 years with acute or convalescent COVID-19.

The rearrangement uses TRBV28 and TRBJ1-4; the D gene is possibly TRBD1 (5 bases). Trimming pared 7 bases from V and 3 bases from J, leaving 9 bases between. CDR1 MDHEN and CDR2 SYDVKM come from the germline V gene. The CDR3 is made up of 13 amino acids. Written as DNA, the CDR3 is TGTGCCAGCACCTGGGGGGCTAATGAAAAACTGTTTTTT. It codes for CASTWGANEKLFF.

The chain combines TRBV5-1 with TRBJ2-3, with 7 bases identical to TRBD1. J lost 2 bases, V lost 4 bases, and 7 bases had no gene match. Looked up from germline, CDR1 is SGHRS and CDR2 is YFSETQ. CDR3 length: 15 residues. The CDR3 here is CASSPRGQFTDTQYF. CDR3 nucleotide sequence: TGCGCCAGCAGCCCACGGGGACAGTTCACAGATACGCAGTATTTT.

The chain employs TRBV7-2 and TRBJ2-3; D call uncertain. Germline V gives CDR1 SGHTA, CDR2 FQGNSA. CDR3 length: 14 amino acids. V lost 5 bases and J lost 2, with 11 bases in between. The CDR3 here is CASSVRQSTDTQYF. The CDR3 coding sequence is TGTGCCAGCAGCGTTCGACAATCCACAGATACGCAGTATTTT.

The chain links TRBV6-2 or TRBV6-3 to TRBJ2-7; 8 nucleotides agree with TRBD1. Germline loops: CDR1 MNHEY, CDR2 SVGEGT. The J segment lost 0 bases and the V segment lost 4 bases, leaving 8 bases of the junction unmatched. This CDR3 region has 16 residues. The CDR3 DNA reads TGTGCCAGCAGTTCGTACAGGGGGAAAAGCTCCTACGAGCAGTACTTC. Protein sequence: CASSSYRGKSSYEQYF.